This TCR beta chain appears in the sequencing data of a study of shared T cell receptors in the human thymus. TCRdb's table, derived via immunoSEQ multiplex PCR, lists solely in-frame clones and lacks some. The sample lists 600,000 or so clones, 70% to 90% occurring once. The CDR3 is 15 amino acids. Germline CDR1 SGDLS, CDR2 YYNGEE. The V gene lost 3 bases and the J gene lost 0 bases, with 13 bases spanning the gap. These sequences were also reported in another study, on human thymus T cells.

This clonotype originated in a boy in the first two years of life with a congenital heart defect. Material: thymocytes. The rearrangement uses TRBV9 and TRBJ2-7, with no clear D. CDR3 residues: CASSAQAESSYEQYF. DNA of the CDR3: TGTGCCAGCAGCGCCCAGGCAGAAAGCTCCTACGAGCAGTACTTC.